This TCR beta chain was captured by sequencing in a study of shared clonotypes between healthy human individuals. Overall study context: Ranging from 18 to 49 in age, donors were a couple of women and a few men. Three plates each covered CD4 naive and memory; CD8 naive two, CD8 memory one.

This table comes from immunoSEQ multiplex PCR, and its TCRdb copy is limited to in-frame clones, with some not included. The sample contains 1.5 million to 1.9 million clones, nearly 99% of which appear only once. In the case of this clone: Its target is unknown.

The CDR3 totals 15 residues. Trimming pared 4 bases from V and 0 bases from J, leaving 7 bases between. The germline V gene has CDR1 SGHTA and CDR2 FQGNSA. Study-level results: Memory subsets generally showed smaller estimated richness than naive subsets did.

Sequenced sample: naive CD4+ T cells sorted from blood. Indicated subset: CD45RA+ positively selected. This sequence was found in a man aged 30 to 39 in good health. This rearrangement joins TRBV7-2 to TRBJ2-6, with no clear D. The CDR3 region is CASSWASSGANVLTF. The CDR3 DNA sequence: TGTGCCAGCAGCTGGGCGAGCTCTGGGGCCAACGTCCTGACTTTC.